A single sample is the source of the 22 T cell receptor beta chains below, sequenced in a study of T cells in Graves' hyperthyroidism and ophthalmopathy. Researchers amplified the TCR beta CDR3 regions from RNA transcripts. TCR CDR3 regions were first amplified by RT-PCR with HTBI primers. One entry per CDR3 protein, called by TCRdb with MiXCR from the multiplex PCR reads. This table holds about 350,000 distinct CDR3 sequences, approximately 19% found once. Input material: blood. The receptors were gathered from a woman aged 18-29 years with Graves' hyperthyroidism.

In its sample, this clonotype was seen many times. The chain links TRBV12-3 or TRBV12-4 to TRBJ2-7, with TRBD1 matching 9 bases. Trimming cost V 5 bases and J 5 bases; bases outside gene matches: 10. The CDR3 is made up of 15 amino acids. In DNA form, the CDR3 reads TGTGCCAGCAGTCCGGCCGGGACAGGGAACCACGAGCAGTACTTC. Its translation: CASSPAGTGNHEQYF.

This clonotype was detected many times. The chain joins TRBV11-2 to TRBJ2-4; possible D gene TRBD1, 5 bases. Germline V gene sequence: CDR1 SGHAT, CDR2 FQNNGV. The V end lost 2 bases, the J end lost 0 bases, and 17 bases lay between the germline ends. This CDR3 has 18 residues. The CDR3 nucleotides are TGTGCCAGCAGCTTAAACACAGGCGAGAGCTTAGCCAAAAACATTCAGTACTTC. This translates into CASSLNTGESLAKNIQYF.

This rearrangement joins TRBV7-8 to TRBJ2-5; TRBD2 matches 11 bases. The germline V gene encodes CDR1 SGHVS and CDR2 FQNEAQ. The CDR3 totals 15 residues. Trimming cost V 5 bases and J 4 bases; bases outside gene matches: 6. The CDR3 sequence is CASSPLAGGPETQYF. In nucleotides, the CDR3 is TGTGCCAGCAGCCCCTTAGCGGGGGGGCCAGAGACCCAGTACTTC. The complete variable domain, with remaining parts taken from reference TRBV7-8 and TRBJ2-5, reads GAGVSQSPRYKVAKRGQDVALRCDPISGHVSLFWYQQALGQGPEFLTYFQNEAQLDKSGLPSDRFFAERPEGSVSTLKIQRTQQEDSAVYLCASSPLAGGPETQYFGPGTRLLVL.

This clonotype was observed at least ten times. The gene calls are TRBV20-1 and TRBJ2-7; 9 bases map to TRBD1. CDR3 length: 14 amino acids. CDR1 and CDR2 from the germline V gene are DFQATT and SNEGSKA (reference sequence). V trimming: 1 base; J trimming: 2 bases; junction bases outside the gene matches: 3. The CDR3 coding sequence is TGCAGTGCTAGAGGACAGGGGGGGGCCTACGAGCAGTACTTC. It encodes CSARGQGGAYEQYF.

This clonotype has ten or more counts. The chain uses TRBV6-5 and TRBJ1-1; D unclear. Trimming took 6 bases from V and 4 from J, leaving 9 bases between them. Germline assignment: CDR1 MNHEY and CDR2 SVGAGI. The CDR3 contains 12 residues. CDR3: CASRGSGTEAFF. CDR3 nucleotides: TGTGCCAGCAGGGGTAGTGGCACTGAAGCTTTCTTT.

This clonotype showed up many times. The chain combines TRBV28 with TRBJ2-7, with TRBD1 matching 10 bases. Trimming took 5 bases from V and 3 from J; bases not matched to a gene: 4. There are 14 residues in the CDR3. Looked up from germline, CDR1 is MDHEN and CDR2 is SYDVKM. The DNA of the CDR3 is TGTGCCAGCAGTCTCTGGGACAGGGGCTACGAGCAGTACTTC. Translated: CASSLWDRGYEQYF.

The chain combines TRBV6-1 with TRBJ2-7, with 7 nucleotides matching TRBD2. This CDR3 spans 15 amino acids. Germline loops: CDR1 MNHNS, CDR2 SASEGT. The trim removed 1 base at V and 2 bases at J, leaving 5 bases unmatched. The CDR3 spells CASSEDRAGPYEQYF. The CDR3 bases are TGTGCCAGCAGTGAAGATCGAGCGGGGCCCTACGAGCAGTACTTC.

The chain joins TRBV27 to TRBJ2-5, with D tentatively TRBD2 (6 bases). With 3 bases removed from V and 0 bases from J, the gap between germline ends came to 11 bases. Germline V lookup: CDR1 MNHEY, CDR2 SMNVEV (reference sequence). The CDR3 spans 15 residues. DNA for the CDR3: TGTGCCAGCAGTTTTAGCGGCAACTACCAAGAGACCCAGTACTTC. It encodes CASSFSGNYQETQYF.

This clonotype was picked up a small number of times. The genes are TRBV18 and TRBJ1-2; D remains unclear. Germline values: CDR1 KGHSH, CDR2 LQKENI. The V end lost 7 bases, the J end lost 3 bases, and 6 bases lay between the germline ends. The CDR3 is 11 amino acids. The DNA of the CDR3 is TGTGCCAGCTTTTCGGACTATGGCTACACCTTC. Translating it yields CASFSDYGYTF.

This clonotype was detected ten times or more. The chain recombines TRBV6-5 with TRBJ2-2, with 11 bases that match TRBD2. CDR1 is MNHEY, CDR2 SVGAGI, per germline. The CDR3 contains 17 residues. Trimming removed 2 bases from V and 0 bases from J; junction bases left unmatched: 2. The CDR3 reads CASSYASGGTNTGELFF. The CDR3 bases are TGTGCCAGCAGTTACGCTAGCGGGGGGACGAACACCGGGGAGCTGTTTTTT.

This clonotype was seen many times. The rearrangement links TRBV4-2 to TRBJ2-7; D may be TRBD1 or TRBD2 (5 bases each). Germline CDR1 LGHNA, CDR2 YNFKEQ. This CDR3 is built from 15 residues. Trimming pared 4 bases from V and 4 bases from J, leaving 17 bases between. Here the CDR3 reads CASSLTRDVTYEQYF. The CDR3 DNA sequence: TGTGCCAGCAGCCTAACCCGGGACGTAACGTACGAGCAGTACTTC.

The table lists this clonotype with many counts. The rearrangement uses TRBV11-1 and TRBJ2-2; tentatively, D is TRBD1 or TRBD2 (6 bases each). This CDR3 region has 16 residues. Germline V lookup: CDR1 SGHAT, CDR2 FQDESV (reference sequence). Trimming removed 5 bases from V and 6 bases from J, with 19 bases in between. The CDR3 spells CASSPRDTSSPGELFF. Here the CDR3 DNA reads TGTGCCAGCAGCCCGCGGGACACCTCCTCCCCCGGGGAGCTGTTTTTT.

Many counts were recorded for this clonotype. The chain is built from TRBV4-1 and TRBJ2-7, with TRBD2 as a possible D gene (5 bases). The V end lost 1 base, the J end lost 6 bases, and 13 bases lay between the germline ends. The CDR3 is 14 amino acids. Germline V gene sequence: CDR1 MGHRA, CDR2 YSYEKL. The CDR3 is CASSQVSGLGEQYF. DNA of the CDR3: TGCGCCAGCAGCCAAGTGAGCGGCCTGGGCGAGCAGTACTTC.

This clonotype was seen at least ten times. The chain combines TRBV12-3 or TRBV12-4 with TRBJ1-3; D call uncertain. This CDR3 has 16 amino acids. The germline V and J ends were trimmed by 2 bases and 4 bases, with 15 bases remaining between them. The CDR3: CASSLKEGLEGNTIYF. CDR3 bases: TGTGCCAGCAGTTTAAAGGAGGGCTTGGAAGGAAACACCATATATTTT.

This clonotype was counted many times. CDR3 loop: CASSLDRDRQETQYF. CDR3 DNA: TGTGCCAGCAGCTTAGACAGGGACCGCCAAGAGACCCAGTACTTC. J is TRBJ2-5 and V is TRBV11-1, with a tentative D call TRBD1 (6 bases). The CDR3 has 15 amino acids. Trimming stripped 1 base from V and 1 base from J, with 10 bases between. Germline V gene data show CDR1 as SGHAT and CDR2 as FQDESV (reference sequence).

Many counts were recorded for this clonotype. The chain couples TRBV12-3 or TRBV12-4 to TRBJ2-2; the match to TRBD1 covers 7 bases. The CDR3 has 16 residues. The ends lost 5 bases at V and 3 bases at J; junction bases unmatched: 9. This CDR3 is CASSRRVGGYTGELFF. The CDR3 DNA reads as TGTGCCAGCAGTCGTCGGGTAGGGGGCTACACCGGGGAGCTGTTTTTT.

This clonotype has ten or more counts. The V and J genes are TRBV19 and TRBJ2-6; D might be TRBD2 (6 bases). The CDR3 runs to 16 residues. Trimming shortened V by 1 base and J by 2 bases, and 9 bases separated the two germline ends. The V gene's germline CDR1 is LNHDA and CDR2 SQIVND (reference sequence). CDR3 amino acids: CASSIAGGTGANVLTF. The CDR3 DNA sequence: TGTGCCAGTAGTATAGCCGGAGGGACTGGGGCCAACGTCCTGACTTTC.

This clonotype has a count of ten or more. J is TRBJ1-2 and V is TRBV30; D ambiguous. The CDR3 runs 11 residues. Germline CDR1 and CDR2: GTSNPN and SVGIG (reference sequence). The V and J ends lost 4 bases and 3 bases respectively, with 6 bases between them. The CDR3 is CAWNRYYGYTF. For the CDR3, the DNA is TGTGCCTGGAATCGGTACTATGGCTACACCTTC.

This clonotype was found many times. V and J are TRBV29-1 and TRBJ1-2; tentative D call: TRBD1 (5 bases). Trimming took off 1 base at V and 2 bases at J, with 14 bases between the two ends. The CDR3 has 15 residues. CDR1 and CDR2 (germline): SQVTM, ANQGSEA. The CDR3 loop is CSVEGGRNMNYGYTF. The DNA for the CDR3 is TGCAGCGTTGAAGGGGGGAGGAACATGAACTATGGCTACACCTTC.

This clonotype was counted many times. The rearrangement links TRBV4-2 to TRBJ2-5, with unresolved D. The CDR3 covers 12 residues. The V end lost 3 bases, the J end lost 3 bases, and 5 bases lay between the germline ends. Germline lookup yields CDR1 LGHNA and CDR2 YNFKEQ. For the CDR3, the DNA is TGTGCCAGCAGCCACATGGAAGAGACCCAGTACTTC. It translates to CASSHMEETQYF.

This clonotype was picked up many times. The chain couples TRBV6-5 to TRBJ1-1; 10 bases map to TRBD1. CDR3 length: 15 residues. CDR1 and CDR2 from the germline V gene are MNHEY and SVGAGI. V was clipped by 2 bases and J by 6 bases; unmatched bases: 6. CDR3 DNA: TGTGCCAGCAGTTACACGAGACAGGGGGCTTCTGAAGCTTTCTTT. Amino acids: CASSYTRQGASEAFF.

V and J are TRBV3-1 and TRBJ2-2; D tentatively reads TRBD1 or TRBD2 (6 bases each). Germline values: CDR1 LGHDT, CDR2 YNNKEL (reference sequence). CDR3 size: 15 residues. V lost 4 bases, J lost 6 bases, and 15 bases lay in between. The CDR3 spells CASSREQGLSGELFF. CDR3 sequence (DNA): TGTGCCAGCAGCCGAGAACAGGGACTGTCCGGGGAGCTGTTTTTT. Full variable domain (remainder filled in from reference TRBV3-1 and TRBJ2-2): DTAVSQTPKYLVTQMGNDKSIKCEQNLGHDTMYWYKQDSKKFLKIMFSYNNKELIINETVPNRFSPKSPDKAHLNLHINSLELGDSAVYFCASSREQGLSGELFFGEGSRLTVL.